One sample yielded the 19 T cell receptor beta chains listed below, sequenced in a study of metastatic and nonmetastatic thyroid tumors. Ahead of thyroid surgery, no patient had received treatment of any kind. TCRdb re-called the PCR reads through MiXCR. The sample holds around 15,000 clones, about 25% seen once. Material: tumor tissue. The receptors stem from a female donor with papillary thyroid cancer or a benign thyroid nodule (not recorded which). Some clones in this sample may be carry-over from other donors' samples.

Notes on this clone: One junction end does not reproduce the germline sequence, and a read error may be involved. The chain couples TRBV6-4 to TRBJ2-5, with 7 bases fitting TRBD2. Looked up from germline, CDR1 is MRHNA and CDR2 is SNTAGT. The CDR3 length is 17 residues. The CDR3 loop reads CASSDGLEGGPGETKYF. The CDR3 nucleotides are TGTGCCAGCAGTGACGGGCTAGAGGGAGGGCCAGGAGAGACCAAGTACTTC.

The sample holds many counts of this clone. This chain uses TRBV19 with TRBJ1-5, with TRBD1 matching over 7 bases. CDR1 is LNHDA and CDR2 is SQIVND in the germline V gene (reference sequence). J gave up 7 bases and V 6 bases, and 12 bases lay outside the gene matches. The CDR3 extends over 15 amino acids. This CDR3 reads CASRGLDRESQPQHF. The CDR3 DNA is TGTGCCAGTAGGGGCCTTGACAGGGAAAGCCAGCCCCAGCATTTT. The variable domain in full, completed from reference TRBV19 and TRBJ1-5, reads DGGITQSPKYLFRKEGQNVTLSCEQNLNHDAMYWYRQDPGQGLRLIYYSQIVNDFQKGDIAEGYSVSREKKESFPLTVTSAQKNPTAFYLCASRGLDRESQPQHFGDGTRLSIL.

CDR3 nucleotides: TGTGCCAGCAGCACAGACCTAGTGCAGGATACGCAGTATTTT. Translation: CASSTDLVQDTQYF. V is TRBV6-1 and J is TRBJ2-3; D gene uncertain. Germline values: CDR1 MNHNS, CDR2 SASEGT. The CDR3 has 14 residues. With 6 bases removed from V and 6 bases from J, the gap between germline ends came to 16 bases.

This clone was counted many times. The chain is built from TRBV6-1 and TRBJ1-5; D remains unclear. Trimming cost V 4 bases and J 0 bases, with 10 bases left between them. The CDR3 runs to 15 residues. CDR1 and CDR2 from the germline V gene are MNHNS and SASEGT. This CDR3 reads CASSVGPYSNQPQHF. CDR3 bases: TGTGCCAGCAGTGTAGGACCTTATAGCAATCAGCCCCAGCATTTT.

The chain has TRBV30 and TRBJ2-2, with D hard to call. The V and J ends lost 0 bases and 4 bases respectively, with 18 bases between them. The germline gives CDR1 GTSNPN, CDR2 SVGIG (reference sequence). The CDR3 has 17 residues. Here the CDR3 reads CAWSVPRATSSTGELFF. CDR3 DNA: TGTGCCTGGAGTGTACCGAGAGCCACTTCTTCCACCGGGGAGCTGTTTTTT.

The CDR3 reads CASTLGSPDTGELFF. The CDR3 DNA is TGTGCCAGCACCCTTGGGAGCCCGGACACCGGGGAGCTGTTTTTT. This rearrangement joins TRBV6-1 to TRBJ2-2, with D possibly matching TRBD2 (5 bases). Between the trimmed V and J ends, which lost 7 bases and 3 bases, there was a span of 15 bases. The CDR3 runs to 15 residues. Per the germline V gene, CDR1 is MNHNS and CDR2 is SASEGT.

V and J are TRBV7-2 and TRBJ1-1; D unclear. V shed 5 bases and J shed 2 bases, with 12 bases lying between them. CDR1 is SGHTA, CDR2 FQGNSA, per germline. CDR3 length equals 14 residues. The CDR3 DNA reads TGTGCCAGCAGCCTTTTGGGCTTCAACACTGAAGCTTTCTTT. Protein product: CASSLLGFNTEAFF.

This clone was found many times. The chain links TRBV5-6 to TRBJ1-5, with unresolved D. The CDR3 consists of 18 residues. Germline CDR1 is SGHDT and CDR2 is YYEEEE. Deletions cut 5 bases from V and 0 bases from J, with 21 bases between. The CDR3 region is CASRRWRGTGLSNQPQHF. The CDR3 DNA reads TGTGCCAGCAGACGATGGCGGGGTACTGGCCTTAGCAATCAGCCCCAGCATTTT.

On this clone itself: A much larger clone is a single base away; this may be a read error. This rearrangement joins TRBV9 to TRBJ2-5; 15 nucleotides agree with TRBD2. Germline CDR1 and CDR2: SGDLS and YYNGEE. This CDR3 contains 20 residues. The V and J ends lost 0 bases and 3 bases, in that order; junction bases with no gene match: 12. CDR3 amino acids: CASSVVPGTSGGPREETQYF. CDR3 nucleotides: TGTGCCAGCAGCGTAGTCCCCGGGACTAGCGGGGGGCCGAGAGAAGAGACCCAGTACTTC.

In its sample, this clone was seen many times. The chain has TRBV19 and TRBJ1-1; D gene unclear. The V end lost 1 base, the J end lost 1 base, and 4 bases lay between the germline ends. This CDR3 comprises 13 residues. Per germline, CDR1 LNHDA and CDR2 SQIVND (reference sequence). CDR3 coding DNA: TGTGCCAGTAGTATAGTAGAGAACACTGAAGCTTTCTTT. Its translation is CASSIVENTEAFF.

This clone was detected many times. The CDR3 carries no conserved terminal phenylalanine or tryptophan, so it likely arises from a read error. The limits of the CDR3 on the DNA are not certain, so only TCRdb's listed CDR3 is given. V usage is TRBV19 and J usage is TRBJ2-7; TRBD2, the D gene given by the table, was not confirmed from the DNA. The CDR3 is made up of 9 amino acids, end residues included. The germline V gene encodes CDR1 LNHDA and CDR2 SQIVND (reference sequence). CDR3 in amino acids: CASSRGLAG.

Note on this clone: A read error may produce the germline difference seen at one junction end. This chain connects TRBV5-1 to TRBJ2-7; D uncertain. This CDR3 comprises 14 residues. The germline V gene has CDR1 SGHRS and CDR2 YFSETQ. CDR3 region: CASSLVEWHYEQCF. The CDR3 DNA is TGCGCCAGCAGCTTGGTTGAATGGCACTACGAGCAGTGCTTC.

The DNA of the CDR3 is TGCGCCAGCAGCTTGGCTGGGGCGACCAATTCACCCCTCCACTTT. This encodes CASSLAGATNSPLHF. The chain combines TRBV5-1 with TRBJ1-6; weak D call: TRBD1 (5 bases). From germline, CDR1 is SGHRS and CDR2 YFSETQ. The CDR3 has 15 amino acids. V lost 0 bases and J lost 7, with 11 bases in between.

There are a few counts of this clone. This chain links TRBV6-2 or TRBV6-3 with TRBJ2-7; 8 bases map to TRBD2. The ends lost 7 bases at V and 7 bases at J; junction bases unmatched: 3. Looked up from germline, CDR1 is MNHEY and CDR2 is SVGEGT. This CDR3 is built from 11 residues. The DNA for the CDR3 is TGTGCCAGCAAGCGGGGGCAGGAGCAGTACTTC. Residues: CASKRGQEQYF.

Only a few counts were recorded for this clone. This chain connects TRBV6-1 to TRBJ2-7; possible D gene TRBD2, 5 bases. Germline V gives CDR1 MNHNS, CDR2 SASEGT. With 8 bases removed from V and 5 bases from J, the gap between germline ends came to 19 bases. The CDR3 extends over 14 amino acids. The CDR3 DNA sequence: TGTGCCAGCGCTCCTAGCTGTTGGGGAAACGAGCAGTACTTC. Translated: CASAPSCWGNEQYF.

This clone was found many times. The V gene is TRBV13, the J gene TRBJ1-1, with D unclear. The CDR3 spans 12 residues. Germline V CDR1 and CDR2: PRHDT, FYEKMQ (reference sequence). The ends were cut back, 3 bases at V and 5 bases at J, with 7 bases in the middle. CDR3 DNA: TGTGCCAGCAGCTTCGTACCTACTGAAGCTTTCTTT. This codes for CASSFVPTEAFF.

This clone was counted ten times or more. The V and J genes are TRBV6-5 and TRBJ2-1, with D tentatively TRBD1 (6 bases). CDR3 length: 15 residues. Trimming took 2 bases from V and 0 from J, leaving 8 bases between them. The V gene's germline CDR1 is MNHEY and CDR2 SVGAGI. The CDR3 coding sequence is TGTGCCAGCAGTTACGAGGGACACTCCTACAATGAGCAGTTCTTC. Protein: CASSYEGHSYNEQFF.

Sample share makes this clone medium-sized. The CDR3 loop is CASSRGFVYEQYF. The CDR3 bases are TGTGCCAGCAGTAGAGGGTTCGTCTACGAGCAGTACTTC. The chain is built from TRBV2 and TRBJ2-7; D perhaps matches TRBD2 (5 bases). V shed 5 bases and J shed 3 bases, with 11 bases lying between them. This CDR3 contains 13 residues. Germline V CDR1 and CDR2: SNHLY, FYNNEI.

The table lists this clone with many counts. This clone may be a read error of a much larger clone one base away. The sample has other DNA sequences that encode this CDR3 too. This chain joins TRBV9 and TRBJ2-6, with a weak D call TRBD1 (5 bases). The germline CDR1 and CDR2 sequences are SGDLS and YYNGEE. The CDR3 length is 15 residues. The CDR3 bases are TGTGCCAGCAGCCCCCAGAGCTCTGGGGCTAACGTCCTGACTTTC. Encoded protein: CASSPQSSGANVLTF.